The 7 T cell receptor beta chains listed next were all sequenced from one sample in a study of shared clonotypes between healthy human individuals. Here immunoSEQ multiplex PCR was the method, and the copy in TCRdb shows in-frame clones only, minus some. The data hold approximately 1.1 million clones, with around three quarters observed a single time. The sequenced sample consisted of memory CD4+ T cells from PBMCs. Subset indicated: CD45RA-negative fraction. All receptors derive from a man in his late teens or twenties in good health. Some clones in this sample may be carry-over from other donors' samples.

J is TRBJ1-5 and V is TRBV15; D is ambiguous. The length of the CDR3 is 15 residues. V lost 6 bases and J 1 base, leaving 13 bases between the germline ends. Germline V gives CDR1 LNHNV, CDR2 YYDKDF (reference sequence). The CDR3 coding sequence is TGTGCCACCAGTATTGAGGGATTAAGCAATCAGCCCCAGCATTTT. This sequence encodes CATSIEGLSNQPQHF.

Only a few counts were recorded for this clone. The chain combines TRBV28 with TRBJ2-7; TRBD1 or TRBD2 may be the D gene (6 bases each). Germline V gene lookup returns CDR1 MDHEN and CDR2 SYDVKM. The CDR3 contains 15 residues. V lost 5 bases and J lost 3, with 17 bases in between. The CDR3: CASSDPGRGVYEQYF. CDR3 coding DNA: TGTGCCAGCAGTGACCCAGGTAGGGGGGTCTACGAGCAGTACTTC.

The V call is TRBV28, the J call TRBJ2-7; 10 nucleotides agree with TRBD2. Germline trimming cut 0 bases from V and 3 bases from J; bases unmatched to any gene: 2. Germline values: CDR1 MDHEN, CDR2 SYDVKM. The CDR3 is made up of 15 amino acids. CDR3: CASSLWASGSYEQYF. Here the CDR3 DNA reads TGTGCCAGCAGTTTATGGGCTAGCGGGAGCTACGAGCAGTACTTC. Drawing the rest from reference TRBV28 and TRBJ2-7, the complete variable domain is DVKVTQSSRYLVKRTGEKVFLECVQDMDHENMFWYRQDPGLGLRLIYFSYDVKMKEKGDIPEGYSVSREKKERFSLILESASTNQTSMYLCASSLWASGSYEQYFGPGTRLTVT.

This clone was detected only a few times. V is TRBV15 and J is TRBJ1-2; D perhaps matches TRBD1 (5 bases). Germline loops: CDR1 LNHNV, CDR2 YYDKDF (reference sequence). Trimming pared 5 bases from V and 2 bases from J, leaving 18 bases between. The CDR3 totals 16 residues. The CDR3 coding sequence is TGTGCCACCAGCCGAGTCCGGGACTCCTTAAACTATGGCTACACCTTC. Encoded protein: CATSRVRDSLNYGYTF.

The chain combines TRBV5-4 with TRBJ2-7; D is perhaps TRBD2 (6 bases). The CDR3 is 15 amino acids. Germline V CDR1 and CDR2: SGHNT, YYREEE (reference sequence). With 2 bases removed from V and 1 base from J, the gap between germline ends came to 13 bases. This chain's CDR3 is CASSFGGAGSYEQYF. The DNA of the CDR3 is TGTGCCAGCAGCTTCGGCGGGGCTGGTTCCTACGAGCAGTACTTC.

Only a few counts were recorded for this clone. The chain combines TRBV5-1 with TRBJ2-7, with 9 nucleotides matching TRBD2. Germline loops: CDR1 SGHRS, CDR2 YFSETQ. CDR3 length: 15 residues. Unmatched junction bases numbered 8, after V lost 1 base and J lost 6 bases. CDR3 sequence: CASSLNPGTSSEQYF. CDR3 in DNA: TGCGCCAGCAGCTTGAATCCCGGGACTAGCAGCGAGCAGTACTTC.

The chain is built from TRBV10-2 and TRBJ1-2; perhaps TRBD1 as D (5 bases). This CDR3 spans 14 amino acids. Trimming pared 6 bases from V and 2 bases from J, leaving 13 bases between. Germline-derived CDR1 and CDR2 are WSHSY and SAAADI. The CDR3 DNA reads as TGCGCCAGCAGCCGGGACGGAGACAACTATGGCTACACCTTC. It encodes CASSRDGDNYGYTF.